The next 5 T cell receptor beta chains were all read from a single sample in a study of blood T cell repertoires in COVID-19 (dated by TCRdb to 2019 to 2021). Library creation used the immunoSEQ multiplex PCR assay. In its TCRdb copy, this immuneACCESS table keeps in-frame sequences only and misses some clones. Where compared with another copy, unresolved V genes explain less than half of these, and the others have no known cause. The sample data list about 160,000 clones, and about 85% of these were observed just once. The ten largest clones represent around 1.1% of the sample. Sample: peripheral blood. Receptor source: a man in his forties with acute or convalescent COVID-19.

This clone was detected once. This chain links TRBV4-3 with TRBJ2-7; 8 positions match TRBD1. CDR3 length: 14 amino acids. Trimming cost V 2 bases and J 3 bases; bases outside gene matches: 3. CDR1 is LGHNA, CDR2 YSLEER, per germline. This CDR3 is CASSQQTGDYEQYF. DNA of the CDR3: TGCGCCAGCAGCCAACAGACAGGGGACTACGAGCAGTACTTC.

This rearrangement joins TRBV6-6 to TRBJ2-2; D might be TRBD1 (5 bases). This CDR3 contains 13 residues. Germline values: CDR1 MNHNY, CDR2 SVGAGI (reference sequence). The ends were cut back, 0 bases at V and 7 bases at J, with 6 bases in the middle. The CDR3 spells CASSYSGVGELFF. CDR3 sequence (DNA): TGTGCCAGCAGTTACTCAGGGGTCGGGGAGCTGTTTTTT.

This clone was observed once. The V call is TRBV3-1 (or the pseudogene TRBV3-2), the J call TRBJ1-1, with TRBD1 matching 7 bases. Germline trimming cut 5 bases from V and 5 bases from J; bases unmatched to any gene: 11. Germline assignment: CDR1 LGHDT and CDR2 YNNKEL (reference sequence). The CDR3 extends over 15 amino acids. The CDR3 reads CASSTYEGARTEAFF. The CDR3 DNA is TGTGCCAGCAGCACCTACGAGGGGGCGCGGACTGAAGCTTTCTTT.

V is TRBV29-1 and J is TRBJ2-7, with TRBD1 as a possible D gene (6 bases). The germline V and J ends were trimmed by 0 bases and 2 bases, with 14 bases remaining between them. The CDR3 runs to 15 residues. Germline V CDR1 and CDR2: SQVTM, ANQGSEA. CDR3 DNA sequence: TGCAGCGTTGAAGATCGCAGGGACACAGCCTACGAGCAGTACTTC. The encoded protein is CSVEDRRDTAYEQYF.

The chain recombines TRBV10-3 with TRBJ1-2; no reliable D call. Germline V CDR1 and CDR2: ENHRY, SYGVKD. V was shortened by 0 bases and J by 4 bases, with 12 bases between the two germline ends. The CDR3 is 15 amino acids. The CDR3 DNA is TGTGCCATCAGTGAGTCAAATAGCGCCGCCTATGGCTACACCTTC. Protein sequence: CAISESNSAAYGYTF.